The rows below give T cell receptor beta chains drawn from one sample of a study of T cell changes during pregnancy in multiple sclerosis. The table came from immunoSEQ multiplex PCR; TCRdb's copy has only in-frame clones and leaves some out. The table records about 49,000 clones, 85% to 95% of them present only once. The sequenced sample was CD8+ T cells from peripheral blood mononuclear cells, obtained before pregnancy. These receptor sequences come from a female donor with multiple sclerosis, enrolled in a pregnancy study. The CDR3 runs from the conserved cysteine through the conserved F or W. Each record gives: clone size, J gene, D gene, V gene, CDR3 protein, CDR3 DNA. D genes are given only for firm matches. Some rows have no size entry. The others give once, few or many, or a class for an expanded clone.

size: few
J: TRBJ2-2
D: -
V: TRBV30
CDR3: CAWSAPGLHTGELFF
DNA: TGTGCCTGGAGCGCCCCGGGACTCCACACCGGGGAGCTGTTTTTT

size: -
J: TRBJ2-1
D: TRBD2
V: TRBV7-9
CDR3: CASSLRWGLANEQFF
DNA: TGTGCCAGCAGCTTAAGGTGGGGACTAGCGAATGAGCAGTTCTTC

size: -
J: TRBJ1-2
D: -
V: TRBV7-9
CDR3: CASSVTGDYGYTF
DNA: TGTGCCAGCAGCGTCACGGGTGACTATGGCTACACCTTC

size: -
J: TRBJ1-1
D: -
V: TRBV12-5
CDR3: CASGLLPGELVNTEAFF
DNA: TGTGCTAGTGGTTTGCTCCCGGGAGAACTTGTGAACACTGAAGCTTTCTTT

size: few
J: TRBJ2-7
D: -
V: TRBV9
CDR3: CASSAGDSPSYEQYF
DNA: TGTGCCAGCAGCGCAGGCGACAGCCCTTCCTACGAGCAGTACTTC

size: -
J: TRBJ2-7
D: -
V: TRBV5-4
CDR3: CASSSLQVGEQYF
DNA: TGTGCCAGCAGCTCTCTCCAGGTGGGCGAGCAGTACTTC

size: -
J: TRBJ1-4
D: -
V: TRBV4-1
CDR3: CASSPPYFGTNEKLFF
DNA: TGCGCCAGCAGCCCTCCTTACTTCGGGACTAATGAAAAACTGTTTTTT

size: -
J: TRBJ1-1
D: -
V: TRBV2
CDR3: CASSAGHAEAFF
DNA: TGTGCCAGCAGTGCTGGACACGCCGAAGCTTTCTTT

size: -
J: TRBJ2-3
D: TRBD2
V: TRBV27
CDR3: CASSPYPSSSGRQTDTQYF
DNA: TGTGCCAGCAGCCCTTATCCCAGTTCGAGCGGGAGGCAGACAGATACGCAGTATTTT

size: -
J: TRBJ1-1
D: -
V: TRBV6-5
CDR3: CASSPAGLLNTEAFF
DNA: TGTGCCAGCAGCCCCGCGGGACTCCTGAACACTGAAGCTTTCTTT

size: -
J: TRBJ2-2
D: -
V: TRBV30
CDR3: CAWSADTGELFF
DNA: TGTGCCTGGAGTGCAGACACCGGGGAGCTGTTTTTT

size: -
J: TRBJ2-7
D: -
V: TRBV2
CDR3: CASSESDRYHSSSDEQYF
DNA: TGTGCCAGCAGTGAATCCGACAGGTACCACTCAAGTTCCGACGAGCAGTACTTC

size: few
J: TRBJ1-5
D: TRBD1
V: TRBV13
CDR3: CASSLQGQGHSNQPQHF
DNA: TGTGCCAGCAGCTTACAGGGACAGGGTCATAGCAATCAGCCCCAGCATTTT

size: once
J: TRBJ2-7
D: TRBD2
V: TRBV12-5
CDR3: CASGAGYGNEQYF
DNA: TGTGCTAGTGGAGCGGGGTACGGGAACGAGCAGTACTTC

size: -
J: TRBJ2-2
D: -
V: TRBV18
CDR3: CASSPPNGEANTGELFF
DNA: TGTGCCAGCTCACCTCCAAACGGGGAAGCGAACACCGGGGAGCTGTTTTTT

size: -
J: TRBJ1-1
D: -
V: TRBV4-1
CDR3: CASSPTNAGQGNTEAFF
DNA: TGCGCCAGCAGCCCCACGAACGCAGGGCAGGGGAACACTGAAGCTTTCTTT

size: -
J: TRBJ2-3
D: -
V: TRBV7-9
CDR3: CASRREGTDTQYF
DNA: TGTGCCAGCAGAAGGGAGGGCACAGATACGCAGTATTTT

size: -
J: TRBJ2-7
D: TRBD1
V: TRBV27
CDR3: CASAGGIAYEQYF
DNA: TGTGCCAGCGCAGGGGGTATCGCCTACGAGCAGTACTTC

size: -
J: TRBJ1-2
D: -
V: TRBV4-1
CDR3: CASSQDMSPGTGNYGYTF
DNA: TGCGCCAGCAGCCAAGATATGAGTCCAGGGACTGGAAACTATGGCTACACCTTC

size: few
J: TRBJ2-1
D: -
V: TRBV4-3
CDR3: CASSHRASSYNEQFF
DNA: TGCGCCAGCAGCCATAGAGCTAGCTCCTACAATGAGCAGTTCTTC

size: -
J: TRBJ2-7
D: -
V: TRBV5-4
CDR3: CASSLGTTLGEQYF
DNA: TGTGCCAGCAGCTTGGGGACTACCCTGGGGGAGCAGTACTTC

size: few
J: TRBJ1-1
D: -
V: TRBV27
CDR3: CASSGGGKGLNTEAFF
DNA: TGTGCCAGCAGTGGGGGGGGCAAGGGGTTGAACACTGAAGCTTTCTTT

size: once
J: TRBJ2-7
D: -
V: TRBV5-6
CDR3: CASSPRQTYEQYF
DNA: TGTGCCAGCAGTCCCCGACAGACCTACGAGCAGTACTTC

size: -
J: TRBJ2-1
D: -
V: TRBV4-1
CDR3: CASSQTSVRESFF
DNA: TGCGCCAGCAGCCAAACTAGTGTTAGGGAAAGTTTCTTC

size: -
J: TRBJ2-7
D: -
V: TRBV28
CDR3: CASSFLSTGSSYEQYF
DNA: TGTGCCAGCAGTTTCCTCTCAACAGGGAGCTCCTACGAGCAGTACTTC

size: -
J: TRBJ2-1
D: TRBD2
V: TRBV5-1
CDR3: CASSSREGSAHREQFF
DNA: TGCGCCAGCAGCTCCCGGGAGGGTAGCGCCCACCGAGAGCAGTTCTTC

size: -
J: TRBJ1-2
D: TRBD1
V: TRBV5-1
CDR3: CASSFSGGYGYTF
DNA: TGCGCCAGCAGCTTCTCAGGGGGCTATGGCTACACCTTC

size: -
J: TRBJ2-7
D: TRBD1
V: TRBV30
CDR3: CAWTGDPGTGGLEQYF
DNA: TGTGCCTGGACTGGGGATCCGGGGACAGGGGGCCTCGAGCAGTACTTC

size: -
J: TRBJ1-2
D: TRBD1
V: TRBV19
CDR3: CASTYTTAYVPGQGTGGYTF
DNA: TGTGCCAGTACATACACCACTGCTTATGTCCCGGGACAGGGAACGGGAGGCTACACCTTC

size: -
J: TRBJ1-2
D: TRBD1
V: TRBV19
CDR3: CASSDRGHGYTF
DNA: TGTGCCAGTAGTGACAGGGGACATGGCTACACCTTC

size: once
J: TRBJ1-1
D: -
V: TRBV19
CDR3: CASSYLGENTEAFF
DNA: TGTGCCAGTAGCTATCTCGGGGAGAACACTGAAGCTTTCTTT

size: -
J: TRBJ1-2
D: -
V: TRBV19
CDR3: CASSISVPTPYGYTF
DNA: TGTGCCAGTAGTATATCGGTCCCAACCCCTTATGGCTACACCTTC

size: -
J: TRBJ2-1
D: TRBD2
V: TRBV9
CDR3: CASSASGSYNEQFF
DNA: TGTGCCAGCAGCGCTAGCGGGAGCTACAATGAGCAGTTCTTC

size: -
J: TRBJ2-2
D: -
V: TRBV11-2
CDR3: CASSFTTGELFF
DNA: TGTGCCAGCAGCTTTACTACCGGGGAGCTGTTTTTT

size: -
J: TRBJ1-1
D: -
V: TRBV4-1
CDR3: CASSQRQGLNTEAFF
DNA: TGCGCCAGCAGCCAACGTCAGGGCCTGAACACTGAAGCTTTCTTT

size: once
J: TRBJ1-1
D: TRBD1
V: TRBV5-1
CDR3: CASSLKGADTEAFF
DNA: TGCGCCAGCAGTTTGAAGGGGGCTGACACTGAAGCTTTCTTT

size: -
J: TRBJ1-2
D: -
V: TRBV5-5
CDR3: CASSFQGINYGYTF
DNA: TGTGCCAGCAGCTTTCAGGGGATCAACTATGGCTACACCTTC

size: once
J: TRBJ2-7
D: -
V: TRBV11-2
CDR3: CASSYRRALYEQYF
DNA: TGTGCCAGCAGCTATCGCAGGGCCTTATACGAGCAGTACTTC

size: -
J: TRBJ2-3
D: -
V: TRBV27
CDR3: CASGRTDGGDTQYF
DNA: TGTGCCAGTGGTCGGACCGACGGAGGAGATACGCAGTATTTT

size: -
J: TRBJ2-6
D: TRBD1
V: TRBV5-4
CDR3: CASSLYRGLKISGANVLTF
DNA: TGTGCCAGCAGCTTGTACAGGGGCTTAAAGATCTCTGGGGCCAACGTCCTGACTTTC

size: -
J: TRBJ1-1
D: TRBD1
V: TRBV7-9
CDR3: CASRSGTGGWNTEAFF
DNA: TGTGCCAGCAGGTCCGGGACAGGGGGGTGGAACACTGAAGCTTTCTTT

size: -
J: TRBJ1-2
D: -
V: TRBV5-1
CDR3: CASSFTGMVGYTF
DNA: TGCGCCAGCAGCTTCACAGGGATGGTCGGCTACACCTTC

size: -
J: TRBJ1-1
D: TRBD1
V: TRBV13
CDR3: CASRPRDSSPPGTEAFF
DNA: TGTGCCAGCAGACCTCGGGACAGCTCCCCGCCGGGCACTGAAGCTTTCTTT

size: -
J: TRBJ2-5
D: -
V: TRBV4-1
CDR3: CASSQGPPREYARETQYF
DNA: TGCGCCAGCAGCCAAGGTCCCCCTCGAGAGTACGCGAGGGAGACCCAGTACTTC

size: once
J: TRBJ2-2
D: -
V: TRBV29-1
CDR3: CSGETNTGELFF
DNA: TGCAGCGGGGAGACTAACACCGGGGAGCTGTTTTTT

size: -
J: TRBJ2-5
D: -
V: TRBV11-1
CDR3: CASSLGAGQETQYF
DNA: TGTGCCAGCAGCCTGGGAGCGGGCCAAGAGACCCAGTACTTC

size: -
J: TRBJ2-1
D: -
V: TRBV19
CDR3: CASNPRPGAPYNEQFF
DNA: TGTGCCAGTAATCCCAGGCCAGGGGCCCCCTACAATGAGCAGTTCTTC

size: -
J: TRBJ1-5
D: -
V: TRBV15
CDR3: CATSRDLGLGQPQHF
DNA: TGTGCCACCAGCAGAGATCTAGGACTGGGCCAGCCCCAGCATTTT

size: -
J: TRBJ1-2
D: -
V: TRBV27
CDR3: CASSLSPSDIYYGYTF
DNA: TGTGCCAGCAGTTTATCCCCCTCCGACATCTACTATGGCTACACCTTC

size: -
J: TRBJ2-5
D: TRBD1
V: TRBV7-9
CDR3: CASSLQGAGETQYF
DNA: TGTGCCAGCAGCTTGCAGGGGGCGGGGGAGACCCAGTACTTC

size: once
J: TRBJ1-5
D: TRBD1
V: TRBV19
CDR3: CASSGQGGSEPQHF
DNA: TGTGCCAGTAGTGGACAGGGTGGAAGCGAGCCCCAGCATTTT

size: -
J: TRBJ1-5
D: -
V: TRBV27
CDR3: CASREGTSGNQPQHF
DNA: TGTGCCAGCAGGGAAGGGACATCTGGCAATCAGCCCCAGCATTTT

size: -
J: TRBJ1-2
D: -
V: TRBV5-4
CDR3: CASSLFGQGNGYTF
DNA: TGTGCCAGCAGCTTGTTTGGGCAGGGGAACGGCTACACCTTC

size: -
J: TRBJ2-7
D: TRBD2
V: TRBV28
CDR3: CASSTLGGTFIEQYF
DNA: TGTGCCAGCAGTACCCTCGGGGGGACCTTTATCGAGCAGTACTTC

size: -
J: TRBJ1-4
D: -
V: TRBV19
CDR3: CASSIAGSNEKLFF
DNA: TGTGCCAGTAGTATAGCCGGTTCCAATGAAAAACTGTTTTTT

size: -
J: TRBJ2-7
D: -
V: TRBV7-2
CDR3: CASRDSLYEQYF
DNA: TGTGCCAGCAGGGACAGCCTCTACGAGCAGTACTTC

size: -
J: TRBJ2-7
D: -
V: TRBV7-8
CDR3: CASSSTGKNSYEQYF
DNA: TGTGCCAGCAGCTCCACAGGGAAAAATTCCTACGAGCAGTACTTC

size: -
J: TRBJ2-7
D: TRBD2
V: TRBV2
CDR3: CAILTRTSSYEQYF
DNA: TGTGCCATCCTGACCCGGACTAGCTCCTACGAGCAGTACTTC

size: -
J: TRBJ2-7
D: -
V: TRBV7-9
CDR3: CASSHRDIHYEQYF
DNA: TGTGCCAGCAGCCACCGGGACATCCACTACGAGCAGTACTTC

size: -
J: TRBJ1-5
D: TRBD1
V: TRBV29-1
CDR3: CSALRGDQPQHF
DNA: TGCAGCGCTCTCAGGGGGGATCAGCCCCAGCATTTT